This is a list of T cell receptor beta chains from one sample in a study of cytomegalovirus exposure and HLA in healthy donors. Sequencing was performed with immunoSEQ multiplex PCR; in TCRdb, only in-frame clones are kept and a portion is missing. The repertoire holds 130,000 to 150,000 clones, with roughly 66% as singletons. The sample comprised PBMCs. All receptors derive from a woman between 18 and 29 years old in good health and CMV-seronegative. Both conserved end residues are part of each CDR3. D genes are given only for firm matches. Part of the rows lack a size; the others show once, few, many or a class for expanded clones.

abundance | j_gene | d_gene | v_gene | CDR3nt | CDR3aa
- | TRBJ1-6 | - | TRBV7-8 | TGTGCCAGCAGCTTAGGGTTGAAGGGGGATGATTCACCCCTCCACTTT | CASSLGLKGDDSPLHF
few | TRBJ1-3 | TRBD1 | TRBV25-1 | TGTGCCAGCAGGGGCCAGGGGGGCGCGTCTGGAAACACCATATATTTT | CASRGQGGASGNTIYF
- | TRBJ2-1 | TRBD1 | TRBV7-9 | TGTGCCAGCACCCGGACAGGGCCCTACAATGAGCAGTTCTTC | CASTRTGPYNEQFF
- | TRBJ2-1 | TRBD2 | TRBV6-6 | TGTGCCAGCAGTGCCCCTATCAGGGCTAGCGGGCCTGAGCAGTTCTTC | CASSAPIRASGPEQFF
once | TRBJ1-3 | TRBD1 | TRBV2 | TGTGCCAGCAAGCTGGGGACAGGGGCTGGAAACACCATATATTTT | CASKLGTGAGNTIYF
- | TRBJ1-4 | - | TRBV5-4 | TGTGCCAGCAGCTTGACGGGAGGCGGTGAAAAACTGTTTTTT | CASSLTGGGEKLFF
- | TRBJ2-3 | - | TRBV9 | TGTGCCAGCAGCCGATCGGGAGCCGGAGATACGCAGTATTTT | CASSRSGAGDTQYF
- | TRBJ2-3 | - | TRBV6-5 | TGTGCCAGCAGCCCCTCTCAGCGGGCCACAGATACGCAGTATTTT | CASSPSQRATDTQYF
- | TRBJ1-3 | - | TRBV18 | TGTGCCAGCTCACAATCACAGGATGTGAACTCTGGAAACACCATATATTTT | CASSQSQDVNSGNTIYF
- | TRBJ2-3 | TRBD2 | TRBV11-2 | TGTGCCAGCAGCTTAATAGCGGGGCTAAGCACAGATACGCAGTATTTT | CASSLIAGLSTDTQYF
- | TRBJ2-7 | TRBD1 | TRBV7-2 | TGTGCCAGCAGCTTAGATCCGGGACAGAACCGCGAGCAGTACTTC | CASSLDPGQNREQYF
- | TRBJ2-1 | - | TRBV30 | TGTGCCTTAGGGGCAGAGAGCTCCTACAATGAGCAGTTCTTC | CALGAESSYNEQFF
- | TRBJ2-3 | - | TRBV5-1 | TGCGCCAGCAGCTCAACTCCGGGACTCACGCTAGATACGCAGTATTTT | CASSSTPGLTLDTQYF
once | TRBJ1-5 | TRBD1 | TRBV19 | TGTGCCAGTAGTAGCGAGGGGGCGTATAGCAATCAGCCCCAGCATTTT | CASSSEGAYSNQPQHF
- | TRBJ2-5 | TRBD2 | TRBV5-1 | TGCGCCAGCAGCTTGGCAAGCGGGACCGGGGAGACCCAGTACTTC | CASSLASGTGETQYF
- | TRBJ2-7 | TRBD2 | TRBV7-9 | TGTGCCAGCAGCTTTAGCGGGGGGGCGGTCGAGCAGTACTTC | CASSFSGGAVEQYF
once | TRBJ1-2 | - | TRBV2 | TGTGCCAGCTGTCCCGCGGCCTATGGCTACACCTTC | CASCPAAYGYTF